This T cell receptor (beta chain) was observed in a study of breast tumors, draining lymph nodes, adjacent tissues. Study observations and caveats: Data fit most tumor T cells coming from lymph node, expanding in tumor. Tumors had less TCR diversity than lymph nodes, more than nontumor tissue. That most tumor T cells come from lymph nodes remained unproven.

TCRdb ran MiXCR on the multiplex PCR reads and lists one entry per CDR3 protein. Among 100,000 to 150,000 distinct CDR3 sequences, about 20% were seen once, and the ten largest hold approximately 3.5%. This clonotype was picked up many times. Its antigen is currently unknown. Sequence at one end of the junction differs from germline and may be a read error. The CDR3 is 12 amino acids. Germline-derived CDR1 and CDR2 are SEHNR and FQNEAQ (reference sequence). The lymph nodes were axillary draining lymph nodes from breast cancer patients. V usage is TRBV7-9 and J usage is TRBJ2-3; D is ambiguous. The material sequenced was axillary lymph node tissue. The source of this sequence is a female donor with breast cancer. Some clones in this sample may be carry-over from other donors' samples. CDR3 sequence reads: CASGFGPDTQYF. The CDR3 DNA is TGTGCCAGCGGCTTCGGGCCAGATACGCAGTATTTT.